Listed here are 10 T cell receptor beta chains from one sample, sequenced in a study of T-cell reconstitution after alpha-beta-depleted transplantation in children. During its preparation, the TCRbeta library received unique molecular identifiers. One entry per CDR3 protein, called by TCRdb with MiXCR from the PCR reads. The top ten hold roughly 3.3% of the sample, which has 450,000 to 600,000 distinct CDR3 sequences, 15% to 20% seen once. Sequences were derived from PBMCs from the stem cell graft donor, sampled from the stem cell graft. The receptors here all came from a human donor who donated a stem cell graft to a child with acute lymphoblastic leukemia.

This clonotype was detected only a few times. The V call is TRBV11-2, the J call TRBJ2-1; D is undetermined. Germline CDR1 is SGHAT and CDR2 is FQNNGV. Trimming shortened V by 7 bases and J by 0 bases, and 13 bases separated the two germline ends. The CDR3 has 15 residues. The CDR3 protein is CASKAPINSYNEQFF. CDR3 DNA: TGTGCCAGCAAGGCCCCTATAAACTCCTACAATGAGCAGTTCTTC.

The CDR3 DNA reads TGTGCCAGCAGCTTTTCCGGGACAGGGGATAATTCACCCCTCCACTTT. Translation gives CASSFSGTGDNSPLHF. The rearrangement joins TRBV7-2 to TRBJ1-6, with 10 nucleotides matching TRBD1. Germline V gene lookup returns CDR1 SGHTA and CDR2 FQGNSA. V gave up 3 bases and J gave up 5 bases; unmatched junction bases: 4. The CDR3 runs to 16 residues.

The chain couples TRBV10-3 to TRBJ2-3; D gene ambiguous. Germline values: CDR1 ENHRY, CDR2 SYGVKD. This CDR3 region has 16 residues. The V and J ends lost 3 bases and 1 base respectively, with 14 bases between them. This chain's CDR3 is CAISEEAPPRTDTQYF. The CDR3 bases are TGTGCCATCAGTGAAGAAGCTCCCCCCCGCACAGATACGCAGTATTTT.

This clonotype was seen more than once but under ten times. The CDR3 nucleotides read TGCAGCGTCTCCCTACCTAGGAAGGGAAACACCATATATTTT. Protein: CSVSLPRKGNTIYF. V gene TRBV29-1 combines with J gene TRBJ1-3; no clear D gene. Germline CDR1 is SQVTM and CDR2 is ANQGSEA. The CDR3 loop spans 14 amino acids. V was pared by 6 bases and J by 4 bases, with 16 bases between.

There are a few counts of this clonotype. The chain has TRBV27 and TRBJ2-7, with D hard to call. With 5 bases removed from V and 5 bases from J, the gap between germline ends came to 19 bases. Germline loops: CDR1 MNHEY, CDR2 SMNVEV (reference sequence). This CDR3 spans 15 amino acids. CDR3 nucleotide sequence: TGTGCCAGCAGTCCCACCGCAACATATCGGAACGAGCAGTACTTC. As protein: CASSPTATYRNEQYF.

This clonotype was detected a few times. This chain connects TRBV5-1 to TRBJ2-5; possibly TRBD2 for D (5 bases). The length of the CDR3 is 13 residues. Trimming left V 5 bases short and J 2 bases short, with 10 bases between. The germline CDR1 and CDR2 sequences are SGHRS and YFSETQ. This CDR3 is CASRGWTQETQYF. The CDR3 DNA reads as TGCGCCAGCAGAGGGTGGACTCAAGAGACCCAGTACTTC.

The sample holds many counts of this clonotype. Its ends do not fully match the called genes, so a read error is possible. The chain combines TRBV5-1 with TRBJ2-2, with D maybe TRBD2 (6 bases). CDR1 is SGHRS and CDR2 is YFSETQ in the germline V gene. CDR3 size: 15 residues. The chain's CDR3 is CASSLGTSPTGELFF. The CDR3 nucleotides are TGTGCCAGCAGCCTCGGGACTTCCCCCACCGGGGAGCTGTTTTTT. Based on the CDR3 plus reference TRBV5-1 and TRBJ2-2, the full variable domain is KAGVTQTPRYLIKTRGQQVTLSCSPISGHRSVSWYQQTPGQGLQFLFEYFSETQRNKGNFPGRFSGRQFSNSRSEMNVSTLELGDSALYLCASSLGTSPTGELFFGEGSRLTVL.

This chain links TRBV3-1 with TRBJ2-7, with D perhaps matching TRBD1 (6 bases). The germline CDR1 and CDR2 sequences are LGHDT and YNNKEL (reference sequence). Trimming pared 5 bases from V and 2 bases from J, leaving 13 bases between. The CDR3 extends over 14 amino acids. The CDR3 loop is CASSSWGPTYEQYF. The CDR3 DNA reads as TGTGCCAGCAGCTCCTGGGGGCCTACCTACGAGCAGTACTTC.

This clonotype was found a few times. This chain joins TRBV9 and TRBJ2-6; maybe TRBD1 (5 bases). V was pared by 1 base and J by 0 bases, with 20 bases between. The CDR3 runs to 20 residues. The germline gives CDR1 SGDLS, CDR2 YYNGEE. The CDR3 region is CASSVSRQNLPYSGANVLTF. CDR3 nucleotide sequence: TGTGCCAGCAGCGTATCCCGACAGAACCTGCCCTACTCTGGGGCCAACGTCCTGACTTTC. Combining the CDR3 with reference TRBV9 and TRBJ2-6 gives the whole variable domain DSGVTQTPKHLITATGQRVTLRCSPRSGDLSVYWYQQSLDQGLQFLIQYYNGEERAKGNILERFSAQQFPDLHSELNLSSLELGDSALYFCASSVSRQNLPYSGANVLTFGAGSRLTVL.

This CDR3 reads CAISEKGYEQYF. In nucleotides, the CDR3 is TGTGCCATCAGTGAAAAGGGGTACGAGCAGTACTTC. V and J are TRBV10-3 and TRBJ2-7; possibly TRBD1 for D (5 bases). Trimming left V 3 bases short and J 4 bases short, with 7 bases between. The CDR3 contains 12 residues. Germline CDR1 reads ENHRY; CDR2 reads SYGVKD.